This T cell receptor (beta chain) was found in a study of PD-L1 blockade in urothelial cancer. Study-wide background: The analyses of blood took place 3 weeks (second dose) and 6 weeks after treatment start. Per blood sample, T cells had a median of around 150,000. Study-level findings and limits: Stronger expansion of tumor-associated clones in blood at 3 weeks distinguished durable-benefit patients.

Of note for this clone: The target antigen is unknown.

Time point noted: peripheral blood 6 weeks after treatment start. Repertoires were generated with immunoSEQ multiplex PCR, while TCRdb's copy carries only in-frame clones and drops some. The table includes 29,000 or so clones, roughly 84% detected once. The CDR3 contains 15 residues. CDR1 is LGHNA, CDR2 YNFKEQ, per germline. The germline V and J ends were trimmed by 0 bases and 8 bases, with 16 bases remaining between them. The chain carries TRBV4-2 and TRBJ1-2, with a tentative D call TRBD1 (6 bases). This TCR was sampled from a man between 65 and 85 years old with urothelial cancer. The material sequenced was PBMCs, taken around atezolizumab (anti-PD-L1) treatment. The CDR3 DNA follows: TGTGCCAGCAGCCAAGATCCTTCTGGGGGCGGAGGCTACACCTTC. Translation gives CASSQDPSGGGGYTF.